Listed below are T cell receptor beta chains from one sample, sequenced in a study of cytomegalovirus exposure and HLA in healthy donors. TCRdb's table, derived via immunoSEQ multiplex PCR, lists solely in-frame clones and lacks some. The data hold about 150,000 clones, with roughly 83% observed a single time. Sequencing input: PBMCs. Receptors were obtained from a human donor in good health. Both conserved end residues are part of each CDR3. Each record gives: clone size, J gene, D gene, V gene, CDR3 protein, CDR3 DNA. D genes are given only for firm matches. Part of the rows lack a size; the others show once, few, many or a class for expanded clones.

clone size: .; J gene: TRBJ2-3; D gene: TRBD2; V gene: TRBV2; CDR3 protein: CASSVERGRADTQYF; CDR3 DNA: TGTGCCAGCAGTGTTGAGCGGGGGAGGGCAGATACGCAGTATTTT
clone size: .; J gene: TRBJ1-1; D gene: TRBD1; V gene: TRBV5-4; CDR3 protein: CASSFPGGNTEAFF; CDR3 DNA: TGTGCCAGCAGCTTCCCAGGGGGGAACACTGAAGCTTTCTTT
clone size: .; J gene: TRBJ1-1; D gene: .; V gene: TRBV7-2; CDR3 protein: CASSLTRGNTEAFF; CDR3 DNA: TGTGCCAGCAGCCTGACCAGGGGGAACACTGAAGCTTTCTTT
clone size: .; J gene: TRBJ2-7; D gene: .; V gene: TRBV12-1; CDR3 protein: CASSLGDFTYEQYF; CDR3 DNA: TGTGCCAGCAGCTTGGGGGACTTTACCTACGAGCAGTACTTC
clone size: .; J gene: TRBJ2-2; D gene: TRBD1; V gene: TRBV27; CDR3 protein: CASSPIPGQGYTGELFF; CDR3 DNA: TGTGCCAGCAGTCCGATCCCGGGACAGGGGTACACCGGGGAGCTGTTTTTT
clone size: once; J gene: TRBJ2-7; D gene: TRBD1; V gene: TRBV5-5; CDR3 protein: CASSLTTTGSDEQYF; CDR3 DNA: TGTGCCAGCAGCTTGACAACGACAGGGAGCGACGAGCAGTACTTC
clone size: .; J gene: TRBJ1-5; D gene: TRBD1; V gene: TRBV6-6; CDR3 protein: CASRPGQRNQPQHF; CDR3 DNA: TGTGCCAGCAGGCCGGGACAGAGGAACCAGCCCCAGCATTTT
clone size: few; J gene: TRBJ2-5; D gene: .; V gene: TRBV19; CDR3 protein: CASSIGVGETQYF; CDR3 DNA: TGTGCCAGTAGTATCGGGGTCGGGGAGACCCAGTACTTC
clone size: .; J gene: TRBJ2-2; D gene: TRBD2; V gene: TRBV27; CDR3 protein: CASSLLGGIGELFF; CDR3 DNA: TGTGCCAGCAGTTTATTGGGAGGGATCGGGGAGCTGTTTTTT
clone size: .; J gene: TRBJ2-1; D gene: TRBD2; V gene: TRBV7-9; CDR3 protein: CASSLRGGHEQFF; CDR3 DNA: TGTGCCAGCAGTCTTAGGGGAGGGCATGAGCAGTTCTTC
clone size: .; J gene: TRBJ2-5; D gene: .; V gene: TRBV4-2; CDR3 protein: CASSQERGGAETQYF; CDR3 DNA: TGTGCCAGCAGCCAAGAGCGAGGGGGGGCCGAGACCCAGTACTTC
clone size: .; J gene: TRBJ1-5; D gene: .; V gene: TRBV2; CDR3 protein: CASSEQVQPQHF; CDR3 DNA: TGTGCCAGCAGTGAACAGGTTCAGCCCCAGCATTTT
clone size: .; J gene: TRBJ2-1; D gene: TRBD2; V gene: TRBV5-1; CDR3 protein: CASSGSGRGSYNEQFF; CDR3 DNA: TGCGCCAGCAGTGGTAGCGGGAGGGGCTCCTACAATGAGCAGTTCTTC
clone size: .; J gene: TRBJ2-7; D gene: .; V gene: TRBV5-1; CDR3 protein: CASMRGAFSYEQYF; CDR3 DNA: TGCGCCAGCATGCGCGGGGCGTTCTCCTACGAGCAGTACTTC
clone size: .; J gene: TRBJ2-2; D gene: .; V gene: TRBV5-1; CDR3 protein: CASSLQGRSGELFF; CDR3 DNA: TGCGCCAGCAGCTTGCAGGGGCGTAGCGGGGAGCTGTTTTTT
clone size: once; J gene: TRBJ1-6; D gene: .; V gene: TRBV4-1; CDR3 protein: CASSRYGPQENSPLHF; CDR3 DNA: TGCGCCAGCAGTCGGTATGGCCCACAGGAAAATTCACCCCTCCACTTT
clone size: .; J gene: TRBJ2-1; D gene: TRBD1; V gene: TRBV18; CDR3 protein: CASSPDRTPYNEQFF; CDR3 DNA: TGTGCCAGCTCGCCGGACAGGACACCCTACAATGAGCAGTTCTTC
clone size: .; J gene: TRBJ2-1; D gene: TRBD2; V gene: TRBV28; CDR3 protein: CASNRTPSGREQFF; CDR3 DNA: TGTGCCAGTAATCGAACTCCTAGCGGGAGGGAGCAGTTCTTC
clone size: few; J gene: TRBJ1-6; D gene: .; V gene: TRBV6-5; CDR3 protein: CASSYRGNNSPLHF; CDR3 DNA: TGTGCCAGCAGTTATCGGGGAAATAATTCACCCCTCCACTTT
clone size: .; J gene: TRBJ1-2; D gene: .; V gene: TRBV30; CDR3 protein: CACLRGLPNYGYTF; CDR3 DNA: TGTGCCTGCCTCCGGGGTCTTCCGAACTATGGCTACACCTTC
clone size: .; J gene: TRBJ1-2; D gene: .; V gene: TRBV4-3; CDR3 protein: CASSQGTANYGYTF; CDR3 DNA: TGCGCCAGCAGCCAAGGGACAGCTAACTATGGCTACACCTTC
clone size: once; J gene: TRBJ2-3; D gene: TRBD2; V gene: TRBV5-1; CDR3 protein: CASSVKKREDGKDTQYF; CDR3 DNA: TGCGCCAGCAGCGTAAAAAAGCGGGAGGATGGGAAAGATACGCAGTATTTT
clone size: .; J gene: TRBJ1-1; D gene: .; V gene: TRBV5-1; CDR3 protein: CASSVRTENTEAFF; CDR3 DNA: TGCGCCAGCAGCGTGAGGACAGAGAACACTGAAGCTTTCTTT
clone size: .; J gene: TRBJ1-4; D gene: .; V gene: TRBV16; CDR3 protein: CASSQSRGGALEKLFF; CDR3 DNA: TGTGCCAGCAGCCAATCCCGTGGGGGGGCCCTTGAAAAACTGTTTTTT
clone size: .; J gene: TRBJ2-7; D gene: TRBD1; V gene: TRBV4-3; CDR3 protein: CASSHNQGSFSGTGSFERYF; CDR3 DNA: TGCGCCAGCAGCCATAACCAAGGAAGTTTCTCCGGGACAGGGTCCTTTGAGAGGTACTTC
clone size: .; J gene: TRBJ2-2; D gene: TRBD2; V gene: TRBV14; CDR3 protein: CASSQGLAGGIPIGELFF; CDR3 DNA: TGTGCCAGCAGCCAAGGACTAGCGGGAGGGATACCCATCGGGGAGCTGTTTTTT
clone size: .; J gene: TRBJ1-3; D gene: .; V gene: TRBV7-2; CDR3 protein: CASSLSGGTTGNTIYF; CDR3 DNA: TGTGCCAGCAGCTTATCGGGGGGGACAACTGGAAACACCATATATTTT
clone size: .; J gene: TRBJ2-7; D gene: TRBD1; V gene: TRBV5-6; CDR3 protein: CASSGGTGAPSYEQYF; CDR3 DNA: TGTGCCAGCAGCGGGGGGACAGGGGCTCCATCATACGAGCAGTACTTC
clone size: .; J gene: TRBJ1-2; D gene: .; V gene: TRBV6-5; CDR3 protein: CASRPGQYYGYTF; CDR3 DNA: TGTGCCAGCAGGCCTGGACAGTACTATGGCTACACCTTC
clone size: .; J gene: TRBJ1-1; D gene: .; V gene: TRBV19; CDR3 protein: CASTYGNTEAFF; CDR3 DNA: TGTGCCAGTACCTACGGGAACACTGAAGCTTTCTTT
clone size: few; J gene: TRBJ2-7; D gene: TRBD2; V gene: TRBV5-1; CDR3 protein: CASSPLASGRAGEQYF; CDR3 DNA: TGCGCCAGCAGCCCCCTGGCCAGCGGGAGGGCCGGTGAGCAGTACTTC
clone size: once; J gene: TRBJ2-1; D gene: .; V gene: TRBV15; CDR3 protein: CATSTRVGNEQFF; CDR3 DNA: TGTGCCACCAGCACTCGGGTGGGCAATGAGCAGTTCTTC
clone size: .; J gene: TRBJ2-7; D gene: .; V gene: TRBV5-1; CDR3 protein: CASSLVRESGEQYF; CDR3 DNA: TGCGCCAGCAGCTTGGTGAGGGAGTCGGGCGAGCAGTACTTC
clone size: .; J gene: TRBJ2-7; D gene: TRBD1; V gene: TRBV7-9; CDR3 protein: CASSIGQGAGEQYF; CDR3 DNA: TGTGCCAGCAGCATTGGACAGGGGGCTGGGGAGCAGTACTTC
clone size: .; J gene: TRBJ1-3; D gene: TRBD1; V gene: TRBV11-2; CDR3 protein: CASSLGQGAGNTIYF; CDR3 DNA: TGTGCCAGCAGCTTGGGACAGGGAGCTGGAAACACCATATATTTT
clone size: .; J gene: TRBJ1-5; D gene: .; V gene: TRBV6-1; CDR3 protein: CASSENRAGQPQHF; CDR3 DNA: TGTGCCAGCAGTGAGAACAGGGCAGGGCAGCCCCAGCATTTT
clone size: .; J gene: TRBJ2-7; D gene: TRBD1; V gene: TRBV28; CDR3 protein: CASSSVTGVILHEQYF; CDR3 DNA: TGTGCCAGCAGTTCGGTGACAGGGGTCATCCTCCACGAGCAGTACTTC
clone size: .; J gene: TRBJ2-1; D gene: .; V gene: TRBV27; CDR3 protein: CASSLLGPRGGHEQFF; CDR3 DNA: TGTGCCAGCAGTTTATTGGGGCCACGCGGGGGCCATGAGCAGTTCTTC
clone size: .; J gene: TRBJ2-7; D gene: .; V gene: TRBV19; CDR3 protein: CASSMGGGLSYEQYF; CDR3 DNA: TGTGCCAGTAGTATGGGTGGAGGACTCTCCTACGAGCAGTACTTC
clone size: .; J gene: TRBJ1-2; D gene: .; V gene: TRBV7-9; CDR3 protein: CASRLGGALDYGYTF; CDR3 DNA: TGTGCCAGCAGACTTGGGGGGGCTCTAGACTATGGCTACACCTTC
clone size: .; J gene: TRBJ1-3; D gene: .; V gene: TRBV6-5; CDR3 protein: CASTYQIGSGNTIYF; CDR3 DNA: TGTGCCAGCACCTATCAAATCGGCTCTGGAAACACCATATATTTT
clone size: once; J gene: TRBJ1-1; D gene: .; V gene: TRBV2; CDR3 protein: CASTPLGAGDTEAFF; CDR3 DNA: TGTGCCAGCACCCCCTTAGGGGCTGGGGACACTGAAGCTTTCTTT
clone size: .; J gene: TRBJ2-3; D gene: TRBD2; V gene: TRBV4-2; CDR3 protein: CASSQVVSGREYTQYF; CDR3 DNA: TGTGCCAGCAGCCAGGTTGTGAGCGGGAGGGAGTATACGCAGTATTTT
clone size: .; J gene: TRBJ1-1; D gene: .; V gene: TRBV11-2; CDR3 protein: CASSLSAICEAFF; CDR3 DNA: TGTGCCAGCAGCTTGTCCGCGATCTGTGAAGCTTTCTTT
clone size: .; J gene: TRBJ2-2; D gene: TRBD1; V gene: TRBV6-6; CDR3 protein: CASSPRTGSNTGELFF; CDR3 DNA: TGTGCCAGCAGTCCACGGACAGGGTCGAACACCGGGGAGCTGTTTTTT
clone size: .; J gene: TRBJ2-1; D gene: TRBD2; V gene: TRBV5-4; CDR3 protein: CASSLGGGATYNEQFF; CDR3 DNA: TGTGCCAGCAGCTTGGGCGGGGGGGCCACCTACAATGAGCAGTTCTTC
clone size: .; J gene: TRBJ2-7; D gene: .; V gene: TRBV27; CDR3 protein: CASSPSSYEQYF; CDR3 DNA: TGTGCCAGCAGTCCTAGCTCCTACGAGCAGTACTTC
clone size: .; J gene: TRBJ2-1; D gene: TRBD1; V gene: TRBV27; CDR3 protein: CASRMTGTGYYEQFF; CDR3 DNA: TGTGCCAGCAGAATGACCGGGACAGGGTACTATGAGCAGTTCTTC
clone size: .; J gene: TRBJ1-2; D gene: .; V gene: TRBV7-9; CDR3 protein: CASAFSSGDGYTF; CDR3 DNA: TGTGCCAGCGCCTTTTCATCAGGGGATGGCTACACCTTC
clone size: few; J gene: TRBJ1-1; D gene: TRBD1; V gene: TRBV18; CDR3 protein: CASSPKTGGTEAFF; CDR3 DNA: TGTGCCAGCTCACCCAAGACAGGGGGCACTGAAGCTTTCTTT